A selection of T cell receptor beta chains follows, all from one sample in a study of blood T cell repertoires in COVID-19. Sequencing was performed with immunoSEQ multiplex PCR; in TCRdb, only in-frame clones are kept and a portion is missing. Of 180,000 or so clones detected, approximately 79% appear once; the ten largest clones hold about 14%. The specimen sequenced was peripheral blood. The receptors come from a man aged 45-65 years who had recovered from COVID-19. The CDR3 runs from the conserved cysteine through the conserved F or W. D genes are given only for firm matches. Size is stated for part of the rows, as once, few or many counts, or as a class when the clone is expanded.

D,size,J,V,DNA,CDR3
TRBD1,once,TRBJ2-7,TRBV19,TGTGCCAGTAGTAGAGGGACAGGGGACGAGCAGTACTTC,CASSRGTGDEQYF
NA,NA,TRBJ1-2,TRBV1,TGCACCAGCAGCGGGCGGACGGGGGGCTACACCTTC,CTSSGRTGGYTF
NA,NA,TRBJ1-5,TRBV7-9,TGTGCCAGCAGCTTAGGTGTACTCGGACAGCCGGGGATTAATCAGCCCCAGCATTTT,CASSLGVLGQPGINQPQHF
TRBD1,NA,TRBJ2-7,TRBV6-6,TGTGCCAGCAGTCAGAAACCGGGACAGGGTATTAACGAGCAGTACTTC,CASSQKPGQGINEQYF
TRBD2,NA,TRBJ2-3,TRBV10-3,TGTGCCATCAGTGAGCAGAGGGTAGCGGGAGGCACAGATACGCAGTATTTT,CAISEQRVAGGTDTQYF
NA,NA,TRBJ1-3,TRBV10-3,TGTGCCATCACGGATGCCTCGGTGGAGAGCTCTGGAAACACCATATATTTT,CAITDASVESSGNTIYF
NA,NA,TRBJ1-5,TRBV18,TGTGCCAGCTCAGGAGACAGAGCATCCAATCAGCCCCAGCATTTT,CASSGDRASNQPQHF
NA,NA,TRBJ1-4,TRBV28,TGTGCCAGCAGTTTTCTGTCTGGGCAGGGAAAACTGTTTTTT,CASSFLSGQGKLFF
TRBD1,NA,TRBJ1-1,TRBV6-5,TGTGCCAGCAGAGGGACAGGTCGTACTGAAGCTTTCTTT,CASRGTGRTEAFF
NA,NA,TRBJ2-7,TRBV30,TGTGCCTGGAGTGTATCTTCTTGGGGTAGCGGCAAGCAGTACTTC,CAWSVSSWGSGKQYF
TRBD2,few,TRBJ2-7,TRBV7-8,TGTGCCAGCAGAGATAGTTCTAGCGGGAGACCCTACGAGCAGTACTTC,CASRDSSSGRPYEQYF
NA,NA,TRBJ1-1,TRBV5-1,TGCGCCAGCAGCGAATCAACCTCAGGTGGCACTGAAGCTTTCTTT,CASSESTSGGTEAFF
NA,NA,TRBJ2-1,TRBV5-1,TGCGCCAGCAGCTTAATCGGCGGGCGACCTAACAATGAGCAGTTCTTC,CASSLIGGRPNNEQFF
NA,NA,TRBJ2-7,TRBV21-1,TGTGCCAGCACGAAGATAGCGGGAGGTATCTACGAGCAGTACTTC,CASTKIAGGIYEQYF
NA,NA,TRBJ2-5,TRBV20-1,TGCAGTGCTAGTCCTAACTTTCAAGAGACCCAGTACTTC,CSASPNFQETQYF
NA,NA,TRBJ2-5,TRBV24-1,TGTGCCACCAGTGATTCCTACGGGGAGACCCAGTACTTC,CATSDSYGETQYF
TRBD1,NA,TRBJ2-7,TRBV5-4,TGTGCCAGCAGCTTTAAGGGACAGGGTAAGGACTACGAGCAGTACTTC,CASSFKGQGKDYEQYF
TRBD2,NA,TRBJ2-3,TRBV5-4,TGTGCCAGCAGCTTGAGGGCGGGGGCAGATACGCAGTATTTT,CASSLRAGADTQYF
NA,once,TRBJ2-5,TRBV2,TGTGCCAGCAGTGGCGGGATGGGCCGGGAGACCCAGTACTTC,CASSGGMGRETQYF
TRBD2,few,TRBJ2-1,TRBV7-3,TGTGCCAGCAGCTTTCGCGCGTCTAGCGGGGGCACCTACAATGAGCAGTTCTTC,CASSFRASSGGTYNEQFF
NA,NA,TRBJ2-1,TRBV29-1,TGCAGCGCCGGGTGGAATGAGCAGTTCTTC,CSAGWNEQFF
TRBD2,NA,TRBJ2-5,TRBV5-5,TGTGCCAGCAGCTTGTTTCTAGCGGGAGCTTCGGAGACCCAGTACTTC,CASSLFLAGASETQYF
TRBD2,once,TRBJ2-1,TRBV28,TGTGCCAGCAGTTCTGGGACTAGCGGGAGGACCTACAATGAGCAGTTCTTC,CASSSGTSGRTYNEQFF
NA,NA,TRBJ2-6,TRBV19,TGTGCCAGTAGGGAGGGTTCTGGGGCCAACGTCCTGACTTTC,CASREGSGANVLTF
TRBD1,NA,TRBJ2-7,TRBV19,TGTGCCAGTAGTATAGCTCCGGGACAGGTATACGAGCAGTACTTC,CASSIAPGQVYEQYF
NA,NA,TRBJ1-2,TRBV7-8,TGTGCCAGCAGCCAAGGCAGGGATGGCTACACCTTC,CASSQGRDGYTF
TRBD2,once,TRBJ2-3,TRBV9,TGTGCCAGCAGCGGAGGGCGGGGGAAGGAGACAGATACGCAGTATTTT,CASSGGRGKETDTQYF
NA,few,TRBJ2-7,TRBV7-9,TGTGCCAGCAGCCGCGCCAGGGGCGAAGTCGCTTACGAGCAGTACTTC,CASSRARGEVAYEQYF
TRBD1,few,TRBJ1-1,TRBV7-9,TGTGCCAGCAGCTTAGAGGACAGGGGAGCTTTCTTT,CASSLEDRGAFF
NA,NA,TRBJ1-2,TRBV6-5,TGTGCCAGCAGTTACAACAGGATCGCTAACTATGGCTACACCTTC,CASSYNRIANYGYTF
NA,NA,TRBJ1-5,TRBV5-8,TGTGCCAGCAGCTTCCAGGGCAATCAGCCCCAGCATTTT,CASSFQGNQPQHF
NA,NA,TRBJ2-2,TRBV29-1,TGCAGCGTGGGGGGGCAGGGCTTTCAAACCGGGGAGCTGTTTTTT,CSVGGQGFQTGELFF
NA,NA,TRBJ1-4,TRBV5-1,TGCGCCAGCCGTTATAGCGGAGCAACTAATGAAAAACTGTTTTTT,CASRYSGATNEKLFF
TRBD1,NA,TRBJ1-4,TRBV7-9,TGTGCCAGCAGTCTAGCTGAGGGACAGGGAAATGAAAAACTGTTTTTT,CASSLAEGQGNEKLFF
TRBD1,NA,TRBJ1-6,TRBV30,TGTGCCTGGAGTTCGACCGGGACAGGGAAATCACCCCTCCACTTT,CAWSSTGTGKSPLHF
NA,NA,TRBJ1-4,TRBV2,TGTGCCACGGAGGGGAGTAATGAAAAACTGTTTTTT,CATEGSNEKLFF
TRBD2,NA,TRBJ2-7,TRBV4-1,TGCGCCAGCAGCCTACTAGCGGGGGATTACGAGCAGTACTTC,CASSLLAGDYEQYF
NA,NA,TRBJ2-2,TRBV5-1,TGCGCCAGCAGCCACCGACAGGCTACGAACACCGGGGAGCTGTTTTTT,CASSHRQATNTGELFF
NA,few,TRBJ2-1,TRBV5-6,TGTGCCAGCAGCTTTCTAGTGAATGAGCAGTTCTTC,CASSFLVNEQFF
TRBD1,NA,TRBJ2-1,TRBV9,TGTGCCAGCAGCGTCTTGCCAGGGGGCGGATATGAGCAGTTCTTC,CASSVLPGGGYEQFF
TRBD1,NA,TRBJ2-1,TRBV6-5,TGTGCCAGCGGGGGGACAGGGATTCACAATGAGCAGTTCTTC,CASGGTGIHNEQFF
TRBD2,NA,TRBJ2-1,TRBV6-5,TGTGCCAGCAGTTGGACTAGCGGGAGTGTTAATGAGCAGTTCTTC,CASSWTSGSVNEQFF
NA,few,TRBJ2-6,TRBV30,TGTGCCTGGAGTGTAACCCGAGTCTCTGGGGCCAACGTCCTGACTTTC,CAWSVTRVSGANVLTF